The 21 T cell receptor beta chains in this list originate from one sample, sequenced in a study of vaccination and CD4 T cells after COVID-19. At the Johns Hopkins FTIC core, DNA taken from cultured CD4+ T cells was sequenced by way of the Oncomine TCR Beta short-read assay. Using its own MiXCR run on the PCR reads, TCRdb lists one record per CDR3 protein. The top ten clones hold 20% to 25% of a sample with approximately 20,000 distinct CDR3 sequences, around 62% of them seen once. These receptors have no known antigen. The treatment is: approximately nine-day PBMC culture with coronavirus spike peptide pools or control peptides (ViraFEST assay). Specimen: CD4+ T cells from blood, cultured in vitro, collected before SARS-CoV-2 vaccination. These receptors all stem from a human donor who received a COVID-19 vaccine.

This chain links TRBV7-2 with TRBJ2-3; D is possibly TRBD1 (5 bases). CDR3 length: 15 amino acids. CDR1 SGHTA and CDR2 FQGNSA come from the germline V gene. Trimming took off 1 base at V and 1 base at J, with 9 bases between the two ends. CDR3 in DNA: TGTGCCAGCAGCTTAGTTGTAGGGGGCACAGATACGCAGTATTTT. The encoded protein is CASSLVVGGTDTQYF. The full variable domain, completed using reference TRBV7-2 and TRBJ2-3, is GAGVSQSPSNKVTEKGKDVELRCDPISGHTALYWYRQSLGQGLEFLIYFQGNSAPDKSGLPSDRFSAERTGGSVSTLTIQRTQQEDSAVYLCASSLVVGGTDTQYFGPGTRLTVL.

The chain has TRBV20-1 and TRBJ2-3; 13 bases match TRBD2. J gave up 2 bases and V 5 bases, and 4 bases lay outside the gene matches. This CDR3 contains 15 residues. Germline CDR1 and CDR2: DFQATT and SNEGSKA (reference sequence). CDR3 coding DNA: TGCAGTGCTGAGGGACTAGCGGGGACCACAGATACGCAGTATTTT. Translated: CSAEGLAGTTDTQYF.

The chain combines TRBV5-1 with TRBJ2-5, with a tentative D call TRBD1 (5 bases). V dropped 1 base and J dropped 1 base, with 8 bases sitting between them. This CDR3 has 14 residues. Germline V gene lookup returns CDR1 SGHRS and CDR2 YFSETQ. CDR3 sequence: CASSLTGAQETQYF. The CDR3 DNA reads TGCGCCAGCAGCTTGACTGGGGCCCAAGAGACCCAGTACTTC.

The chain employs TRBV14 and TRBJ2-5; D gene uncertain. Germline-derived CDR1 and CDR2 are SGHDN and FVKESK. The V end lost 1 base, the J end lost 0 bases, and 9 bases lay between the germline ends. The CDR3 has 15 amino acids. DNA for the CDR3: TGTGCCAGCAGCCAAGGCCAGTGGGACCAAGAGACCCAGTACTTC. This encodes CASSQGQWDQETQYF.

V gene TRBV7-6 combines with J gene TRBJ2-3; D possibly corresponds to TRBD2 (5 bases). V was shortened by 5 bases and J by 11 bases, with 17 bases between the two germline ends. From germline, CDR1 is SGHVS and CDR2 FNYEAQ. The CDR3 sequence is 13 residues long. In DNA, the CDR3 is TGTGCCAGCAGCCAGCCTGATCGAGAGGGGCAGTATTTT. It translates to CASSQPDREGQYF.

This chain links TRBV18 with TRBJ2-2; D possibly corresponds to TRBD1 (6 bases). Trimming took 5 bases from V and 1 from J, leaving 11 bases between them. The CDR3 is made up of 15 amino acids. Germline V CDR1 and CDR2: KGHSH, LQKENI. DNA of the CDR3: TGTGCCAGCTCATTGCGGACAGAGAACACCGGGGAGCTGTTTTTT. It translates to CASSLRTENTGELFF.

The CDR3 bases are TGTGCCAGTAGTACCGGACAGTTCAATCAGCCCCAGCATTTT. This translates into CASSTGQFNQPQHF. The chain links TRBV19 to TRBJ1-5; D may be TRBD1 (6 bases). The CDR3 length is 14 residues. Per the germline V gene, CDR1 is LNHDA and CDR2 is SQIVND (reference sequence). Trimming took off 4 bases at V and 3 bases at J, with 10 bases between the two ends.

This clonotype was observed a few times. The V call is TRBV20-1, the J call TRBJ1-5; D perhaps matches TRBD1 (5 bases). There are 14 residues in the CDR3. Per the germline V gene, CDR1 is DFQATT and CDR2 is SNEGSKA (reference sequence). The V end lost 5 bases, the J end lost 6 bases, and 17 bases lay between the germline ends. CDR3 bases: TGCAGTGCTTGGGACCTCTGGGGAGGTCAGCCCCAGCATTTT. Amino acid sequence: CSAWDLWGGQPQHF.

CDR3 amino acids: CASSPLAGVGGELFF. CDR3 bases: TGTGCCAGCAGCCCGCTGGCCGGAGTCGGCGGGGAGCTGTTTTTT. The rearrangement uses TRBV7-7 and TRBJ2-2; D not certain. Germline CDR1 is SSHAT and CDR2 is FNYEAQ (reference sequence). CDR3 length: 15 amino acids. V lost 5 bases to trimming and J lost 7 bases, with 17 bases between them.

The V and J genes are TRBV10-1 and TRBJ1-1; no definite D call. From germline, CDR1 is WNHNN and CDR2 SYGVQD (reference sequence). V lost 4 bases, J lost 1 base, and 7 bases lay in between. The CDR3 has 13 amino acids. CDR3 amino acids: CASSVEQNTEAFF. DNA of the CDR3: TGCGCCAGCAGTGTAGAGCAGAACACTGAAGCTTTCTTT.

This chain uses TRBV6-1 with TRBJ1-4; a possible D gene is TRBD1 (5 bases). V lost 6 bases and J lost 3, with 14 bases in between. Germline CDR1 and CDR2: MNHNS and SASEGT. This CDR3 has 15 amino acids. In DNA, the CDR3 is TGTGCCAGCAGCCATATCACAGGACCTAATGAAAAACTGTTTTTT. Its protein is CASSHITGPNEKLFF.

This chain links TRBV6-1 with TRBJ2-1; TRBD1 aligns across 9 bases. The CDR3 is 14 residues long. The junction had 6 bases not matched to a gene; V was cut back by 7 bases and J by 5 bases. Looked up from germline, CDR1 is MNHNS and CDR2 is SASEGT. CDR3: CASTQDRGHNEQFF. The CDR3 DNA follows: TGTGCCAGCACTCAGGACAGGGGACACAATGAGCAGTTCTTC.

The chain links TRBV18 to TRBJ1-5; no definite D call. The CDR3 runs to 13 residues. CDR1 is KGHSH and CDR2 is LQKENI in the germline V gene. The V gene lost 3 bases and the J gene lost 3 bases, with 6 bases spanning the gap. In nucleotides, the CDR3 is TGTGCCAGCTCACCGGGGTCCAATCAGCCCCAGCATTTT. Protein: CASSPGSNQPQHF.

The chain joins TRBV24-1 to TRBJ2-2, with TRBD1 matching 8 bases. Germline values: CDR1 KGHDR, CDR2 SFDVKD. The CDR3 sequence is 16 residues long. Trimming at V came to 3 bases and at J to 4 bases, leaving 6 bases not matched to a gene. CDR3 nucleotides: TGTGCCACCAGTGATCCTAGACAGGGGACCACCGGGGAGCTGTTTTTT. It encodes CATSDPRQGTTGELFF.

This rearrangement joins TRBV7-6 to TRBJ2-1; the match to TRBD2 covers 10 bases. This CDR3 comprises 17 residues. J was trimmed by 4 bases and V by 2 bases; bases with no gene match: 8. Germline V gives CDR1 SGHVS, CDR2 FNYEAQ. CDR3 amino acids: CASSLRSSGGQYNEQFF. In nucleotides, the CDR3 is TGTGCCAGCAGCTTAAGGTCTAGCGGGGGCCAATACAATGAGCAGTTCTTC.

This clonotype was counted only a few times. V is TRBV7-9 and J is TRBJ1-3, with D possibly matching TRBD1 (6 bases). V gave up 6 bases and J gave up 2 bases, with 11 bases separating them. The germline V gene has CDR1 SEHNR and CDR2 FQNEAQ (reference sequence). The CDR3 runs to 14 residues. The CDR3 sequence: CASRQGAAGNTIYF. DNA for the CDR3: TGTGCCAGCAGACAGGGTGCGGCTGGAAACACCATATATTTT.

The chain uses TRBV4-2 and TRBJ2-3; 9 positions match TRBD1. Germline V gene sequence: CDR1 LGHNA, CDR2 YNFKEQ. The trim removed 7 bases at V and 2 bases at J, leaving 7 bases unmatched. The CDR3 contains 15 residues. The CDR3 protein is CASMLTGGYTDTQYF. The CDR3 nucleotides are TGTGCCAGCATGCTGACAGGGGGGTACACAGATACGCAGTATTTT.

The rearrangement uses TRBV20-1 and TRBJ2-1; 9 nucleotides align to TRBD2. This CDR3 contains 14 residues. V trimming: 3 bases; J trimming: 3 bases; junction bases outside the gene matches: 3. In germline, CDR1 is DFQATT, CDR2 SNEGSKA (reference sequence). The CDR3 nucleotides are TGCAGTGCTAGCTCGACTAGCGGCTACAATGAGCAGTTCTTC. This translates into CSASSTSGYNEQFF.

The rearrangement joins TRBV7-2 to TRBJ2-7; the match to TRBD1 covers 7 bases. CDR1 SGHTA and CDR2 FQGNSA come from the germline V gene. CDR3 size: 16 residues. V shed 1 base and J 3 bases; nucleotides not matched to a gene: 9. Written as DNA, the CDR3 is TGTGCCAGCAGCTTAGGTTGGACAGGCGCTTACTACGAGCAGTACTTC. This gives the protein CASSLGWTGAYYEQYF.

J is TRBJ2-3 and V is TRBV24-1, with 8 bases fitting TRBD2. V dropped 1 base and J dropped 3; count of bases not matched to a gene: 2. The CDR3 has 15 amino acids. Germline CDR1 KGHDR, CDR2 SFDVKD. CDR3 region: CATSDLGTRTDTQYF. As DNA, the CDR3 is TGTGCCACCAGTGATTTAGGGACTAGAACAGATACGCAGTATTTT.

CDR3 DNA sequence: TGTGCCAGTAGTATAGGGGGGGGCCTAGAGACCCAGTACTTC. Protein product: CASSIGGGLETQYF. The chain has TRBV19 and TRBJ2-5; D perhaps matches TRBD2 (7 bases). Germline V CDR1 and CDR2: LNHDA, SQIVND (reference sequence). The length of the CDR3 is 14 residues. The germline V and J ends were trimmed by 1 base and 4 bases, with 10 bases remaining between them.